This T cell receptor (beta chain) was documented in a study of blood T cell repertoires in COVID-19. Assay used: immunoSEQ multiplex PCR; TCRdb lists only in-frame clones, some missing. The profile covers 240,000 or so clones, with over 65% appearing a single time and around 3.2% taken by the ten largest. The CDR3 contains 13 residues. V dropped 6 bases and J dropped 4 bases, with 12 bases sitting between them. CDR1 and CDR2 from the germline V gene are SGHTA and FQGNSA. This chain uses TRBV7-2 with TRBJ1-2, with a possible D match to TRBD1 (6 bases). What was sequenced was peripheral blood. This TCR came from a woman aged 80 or over with acute or convalescent COVID-19. CDR3 nucleotides: TGTGCCAGCAGGAGAGGGGGAATCTATGGCTACACCTTC. This gives the protein CASRRGGIYGYTF.